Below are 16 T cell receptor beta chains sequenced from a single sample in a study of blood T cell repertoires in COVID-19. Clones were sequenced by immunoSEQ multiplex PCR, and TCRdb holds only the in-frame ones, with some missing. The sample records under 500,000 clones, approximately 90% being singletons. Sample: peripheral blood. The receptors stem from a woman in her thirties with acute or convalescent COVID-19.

This CDR3 reads CASSIGDSVNEKLFF. The DNA for the CDR3 is TGTGCCAGTAGTATAGGCGACAGCGTTAATGAAAAACTGTTTTTT. The chain couples TRBV19 to TRBJ1-4; possible D gene TRBD1, 5 bases. This CDR3 region has 15 residues. Germline assignment: CDR1 LNHDA and CDR2 SQIVND (reference sequence). Trimming left V 1 base short and J 4 bases short, with 10 bases between.

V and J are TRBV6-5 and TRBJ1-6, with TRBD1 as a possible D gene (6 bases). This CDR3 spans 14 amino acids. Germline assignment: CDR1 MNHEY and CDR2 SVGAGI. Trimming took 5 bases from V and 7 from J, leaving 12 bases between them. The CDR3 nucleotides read TGTGCCAGCAGTACACAGGGCTGGAATTCACCCCTCCACTTT. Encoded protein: CASSTQGWNSPLHF.

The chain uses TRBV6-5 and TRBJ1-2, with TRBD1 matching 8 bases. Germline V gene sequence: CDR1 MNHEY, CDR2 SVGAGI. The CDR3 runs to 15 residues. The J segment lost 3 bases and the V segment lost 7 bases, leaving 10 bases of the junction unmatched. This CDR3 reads CASMSVGTGHYGYTF. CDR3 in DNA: TGTGCCAGCATGAGTGTGGGGACAGGTCACTATGGCTACACCTTC.

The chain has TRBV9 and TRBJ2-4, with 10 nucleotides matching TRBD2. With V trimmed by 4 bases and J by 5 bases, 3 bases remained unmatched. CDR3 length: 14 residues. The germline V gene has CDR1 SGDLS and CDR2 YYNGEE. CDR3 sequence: CASSLTSGENIQYF. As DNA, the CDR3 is TGTGCCAGCAGCCTAACTAGCGGGGAAAACATTCAGTACTTC.

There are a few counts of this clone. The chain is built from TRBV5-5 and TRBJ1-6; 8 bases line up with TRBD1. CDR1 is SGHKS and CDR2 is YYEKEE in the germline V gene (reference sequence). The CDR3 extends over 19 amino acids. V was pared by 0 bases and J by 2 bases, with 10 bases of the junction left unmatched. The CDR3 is CASSLADREALTYNSPLHF. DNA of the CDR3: TGTGCCAGCAGCTTGGCGGACAGGGAGGCTTTGACCTATAATTCACCCCTCCACTTT.

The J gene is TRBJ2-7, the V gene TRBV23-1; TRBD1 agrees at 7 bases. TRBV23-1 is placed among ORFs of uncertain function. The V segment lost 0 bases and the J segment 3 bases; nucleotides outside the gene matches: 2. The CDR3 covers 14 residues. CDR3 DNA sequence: TGCGCCAGCAGTCAATCAGGGGGCGACTACGAGCAGTACTTC. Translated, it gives CASSQSGGDYEQYF.

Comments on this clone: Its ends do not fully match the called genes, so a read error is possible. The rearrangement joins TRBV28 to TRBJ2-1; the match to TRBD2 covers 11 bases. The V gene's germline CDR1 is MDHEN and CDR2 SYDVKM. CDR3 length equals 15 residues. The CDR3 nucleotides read TGTGCCAGCAATGGTTGGCTAGCGGGGGGCAATCAGCAGTTCTTC. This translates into CASNGWLAGGNQQFF.

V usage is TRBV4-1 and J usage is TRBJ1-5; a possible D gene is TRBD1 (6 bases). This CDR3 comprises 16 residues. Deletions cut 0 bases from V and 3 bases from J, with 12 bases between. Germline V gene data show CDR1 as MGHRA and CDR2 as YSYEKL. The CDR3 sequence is CASSQESTGLNQPQHF. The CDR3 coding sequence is TGCGCCAGCAGCCAAGAGTCTACAGGGCTCAATCAGCCCCAGCATTTT.

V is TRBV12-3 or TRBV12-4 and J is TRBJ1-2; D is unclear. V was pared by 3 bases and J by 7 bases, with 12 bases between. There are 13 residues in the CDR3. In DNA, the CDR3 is TGTGCCAGCAGTTTGGAGAATCCGGGTGGCTACACCTTC. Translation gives CASSLENPGGYTF.

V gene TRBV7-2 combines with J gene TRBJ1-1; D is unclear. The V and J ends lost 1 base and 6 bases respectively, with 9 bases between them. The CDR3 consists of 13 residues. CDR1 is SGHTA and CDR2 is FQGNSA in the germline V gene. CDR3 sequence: CASSLGRVAEAFF. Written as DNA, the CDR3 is TGTGCCAGCAGCTTAGGCCGGGTCGCTGAAGCTTTCTTT.

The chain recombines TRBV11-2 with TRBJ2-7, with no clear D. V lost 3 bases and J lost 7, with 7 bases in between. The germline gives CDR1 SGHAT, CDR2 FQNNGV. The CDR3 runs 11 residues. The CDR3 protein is CASSFGLEQYF. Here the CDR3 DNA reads TGTGCCAGCAGCTTTGGGCTGGAGCAGTACTTC.

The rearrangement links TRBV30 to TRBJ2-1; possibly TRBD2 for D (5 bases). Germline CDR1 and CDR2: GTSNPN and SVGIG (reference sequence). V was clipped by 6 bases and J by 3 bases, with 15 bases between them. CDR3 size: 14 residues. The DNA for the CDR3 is TGTGCCTGCGAGCGGCCCCTGTACTACAATGAGCAGTTCTTC. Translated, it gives CACERPLYYNEQFF.

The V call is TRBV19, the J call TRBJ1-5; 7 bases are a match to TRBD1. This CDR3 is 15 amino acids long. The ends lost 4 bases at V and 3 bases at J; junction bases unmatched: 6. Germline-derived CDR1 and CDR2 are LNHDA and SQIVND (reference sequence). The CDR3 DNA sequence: TGTGCCAGTAGTACGCGACAGGGATACAATCAGCCCCAGCATTTT. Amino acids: CASSTRQGYNQPQHF.

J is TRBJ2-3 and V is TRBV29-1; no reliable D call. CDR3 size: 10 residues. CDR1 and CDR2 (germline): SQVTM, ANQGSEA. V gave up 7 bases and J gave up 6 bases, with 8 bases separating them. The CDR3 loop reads CSAAVDTQYF. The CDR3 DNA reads TGCAGCGCCGCGGTCGATACGCAGTATTTT.

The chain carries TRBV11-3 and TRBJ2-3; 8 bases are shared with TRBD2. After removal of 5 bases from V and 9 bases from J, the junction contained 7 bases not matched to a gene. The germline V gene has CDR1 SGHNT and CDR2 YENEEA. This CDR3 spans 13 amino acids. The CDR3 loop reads CASSPPGGYTQYF. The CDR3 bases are TGTGCCAGCAGCCCACCGGGGGGGTACACGCAGTATTTT.

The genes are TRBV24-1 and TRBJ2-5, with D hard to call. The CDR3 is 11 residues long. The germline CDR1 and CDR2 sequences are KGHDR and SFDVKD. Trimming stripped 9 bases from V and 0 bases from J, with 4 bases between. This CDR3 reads CATEYQETQYF. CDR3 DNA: TGTGCCACCGAGTACCAAGAGACCCAGTACTTC.